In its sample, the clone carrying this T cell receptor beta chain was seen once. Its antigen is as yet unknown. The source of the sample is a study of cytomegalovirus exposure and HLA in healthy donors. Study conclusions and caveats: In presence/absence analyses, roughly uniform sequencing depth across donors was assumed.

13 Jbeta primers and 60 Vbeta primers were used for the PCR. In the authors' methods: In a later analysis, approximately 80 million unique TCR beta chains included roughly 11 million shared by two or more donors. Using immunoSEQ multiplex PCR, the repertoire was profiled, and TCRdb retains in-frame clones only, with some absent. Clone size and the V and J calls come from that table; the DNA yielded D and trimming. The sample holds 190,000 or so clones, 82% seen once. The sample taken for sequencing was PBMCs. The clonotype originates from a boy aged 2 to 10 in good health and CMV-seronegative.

In DNA, the CDR3 is TGTGCCAGCAGTGAAACTTCTACGGGTTATGGCTACACCTTC. This encodes CASSETSTGYGYTF. V usage is TRBV6-5 and J usage is TRBJ1-2, with D unclear. The CDR3 runs to 14 residues. V was clipped by 5 bases and J by 5 bases, with 15 bases between them. Germline V gives CDR1 MNHEY, CDR2 SVGAGI.